What follows are 13 T cell receptor beta chains derived from one specimen sequenced in a study of T cells in Graves' hyperthyroidism and ophthalmopathy. RNA transcripts provided the source from which TCR beta CDR3 regions were amplified. During a first-round RT-PCR of the TCR CDR3, the HTBI primer set was used. TCRdb reprocessed the multiplex PCR reads via MiXCR and lists one record per CDR3 protein. The sample holds fewer than 700,000 distinct CDR3 sequences, roughly 16% seen once. The specimen sequenced was blood. These receptors were collected from a woman aged 25-40 years with Graves' hyperthyroidism.

As to this clonotype: A much bigger clone sits one base away, suggesting this may be a read error. The rearrangement joins TRBV6-2 or TRBV6-3 to TRBJ2-1; TRBD2 matches at 8 bases. J gave up 0 bases and V 7 bases, and 8 bases lay outside the gene matches. The germline V gene has CDR1 MNHEY and CDR2 SVGEGT. The CDR3 is 16 residues long. The CDR3 sequence: CASKASAGVSYNEQFF. The CDR3 DNA reads TGTGCCAGCAAGGCCTCAGCGGGAGTCTCCTACAATGAGCAGTTCTTC.

In its sample, this clonotype was seen many times. The CDR3 bases are TGTGCCAGCAGCTTGATGGTTGCGGGGTACGAGCAGTACTTC. Translation: CASSLMVAGYEQYF. The V call is TRBV5-5, the J call TRBJ2-7; possibly TRBD2 for D (6 bases). Germline assignment: CDR1 SGHKS and CDR2 YYEKEE (reference sequence). CDR3 length: 14 amino acids. V was shortened by 1 base and J by 4 bases, with 12 bases between the two germline ends.

In its sample, this clonotype was seen many times. The J gene is TRBJ2-7, the V gene TRBV7-2, with D uncertain. V lost 0 bases, J lost 2 bases, and 14 bases lay in between. Germline loops: CDR1 SGHTA, CDR2 FQGNSA. The CDR3 length is 16 residues. The CDR3 here is CASSLAPSLGAYEQYF. CDR3 nucleotides: TGTGCCAGCAGCTTAGCTCCCTCCTTGGGCGCCTACGAGCAGTACTTC.

This chain links TRBV3-1 with TRBJ2-7; D call uncertain. Germline V gene sequence: CDR1 LGHDT, CDR2 YNNKEL (reference sequence). Deletions cut 6 bases from V and 2 bases from J, with 14 bases between. The CDR3 sequence is 14 residues long. As DNA, the CDR3 is TGTGCCAGCAGTCTCCCTAACTTTCCCTACGAGCAGTACTTC. Amino acids: CASSLPNFPYEQYF.

There are many counts of this clonotype. This sequence joins TRBV7-8 and TRBJ2-7; D could derive from TRBD1 or TRBD2 (5 bases each). Germline V gene sequence: CDR1 SGHVS, CDR2 FQNEAQ. Trimming stripped 2 bases from V and 4 bases from J, with 12 bases between. The CDR3 contains 14 residues. The CDR3 DNA reads TGTGCCAGCAGCTTATTGGGGGAGAAGTACGAGCAGTACTTC. As protein: CASSLLGEKYEQYF.

This clonotype came up many times. The chain couples TRBV12-3 or TRBV12-4 to TRBJ2-3; TRBD2 might be the D (6 bases). The CDR3 extends over 15 amino acids. Trimming removed 8 bases from V and 2 bases from J, with 17 bases in between. CDR3 region: CASYGSGTYTDTQYF. The CDR3 region has the DNA TGTGCCAGCTACGGGTCCGGGACTTACACAGATACGCAGTATTTT.

This clonotype was found a few times. The rearrangement links TRBV7-2 to TRBJ2-6; D is uncertain. V was clipped by 5 bases and J by 0 bases, with 8 bases between them. This CDR3 is built from 15 residues. Germline V gene lookup returns CDR1 SGHTA and CDR2 FQGNSA. The chain's CDR3 is CASSQRYSGANVLTF. CDR3 nucleotide sequence: TGTGCCAGCAGCCAACGGTACTCTGGGGCCAACGTCCTGACTTTC.

This clonotype was observed at least ten times. The CDR3 spells CSVSRSGEQYF. CDR3 bases: TGCAGCGTTTCTAGAAGTGGCGAGCAGTACTTC. V and J are TRBV29-1 and TRBJ2-7; D not resolved. The CDR3 runs 11 residues. V gave up 5 bases and J gave up 6 bases, with 11 bases separating them. Germline values: CDR1 SQVTM, CDR2 ANQGSEA.

This chain joins TRBV10-2 and TRBJ1-2, with D perhaps matching TRBD1 (5 bases). The germline V gene encodes CDR1 WSHSY and CDR2 SAAADI. Trimming stripped 6 bases from V and 4 bases from J, with 18 bases between. The CDR3 has 15 residues. Here the CDR3 DNA reads TGCGCCAGCAGGGCCGCGGCTGGGGCTGCCTATGGCTACACCTTC. It yields the protein CASRAAAGAAYGYTF.

This chain connects TRBV20-1 to TRBJ2-5, with D possibly TRBD1 on 6 matching bases. V lost 6 bases and J 2 bases, leaving 13 bases between the germline ends. CDR1 DFQATT and CDR2 SNEGSKA come from the germline V gene (reference sequence). The CDR3 consists of 13 residues. CDR3 nucleotides: TGCAGTGCGATCCTAGGGACACAAGAGACCCAGTACTTC. Translation: CSAILGTQETQYF.

This clonotype appeared many times. The rearrangement uses TRBV6-1 and TRBJ2-5; 9 nucleotides align to TRBD1. The CDR3 loop spans 15 amino acids. Germline V CDR1 and CDR2: MNHNS, SASEGT. V was pared by 6 bases and J by 5 bases, with 10 bases of the junction left unmatched. The CDR3 region is CASRPGTGFFETQYF. In DNA form, the CDR3 reads TGTGCCAGCAGACCCGGGACAGGGTTTTTCGAGACCCAGTACTTC.

This chain joins TRBV2 and TRBJ2-1, with TRBD2 identical over 9 bases. The CDR3 loop spans 15 amino acids. In germline, CDR1 is SNHLY, CDR2 FYNNEI. Trimming at V came to 4 bases and at J to 6 bases, leaving 7 bases not matched to a gene. CDR3 DNA sequence: TGTGCCAGCAGTGCTGCTAGCGGGGTGGCCAATGAGCAGTTCTTC. Translating gives CASSAASGVANEQFF. The full variable domain, its missing parts supplied by reference TRBV2 and TRBJ2-1, is EPEVTQTPSHQVTQMGQEVILRCVPISNHLYFYWYRQILGQKVEFLVSFYNNEISEKSEIFDDQFSVERPDGSNFTLKIRSTKLEDSAMYFCASSAASGVANEQFFGPGTRLTVL.

This clonotype was detected many times. V gene TRBV20-1 combines with J gene TRBJ1-1; 8 nucleotides line up with TRBD1. CDR1 is DFQATT, CDR2 SNEGSKA, per germline (reference sequence). The CDR3 consists of 13 residues. J was trimmed by 1 base and V by 6 bases; bases with no gene match: 4. CDR3 in amino acids: CSAYDRGNTEAFF. CDR3 in DNA: TGCAGTGCCTATGACAGGGGGAACACTGAAGCTTTCTTT.